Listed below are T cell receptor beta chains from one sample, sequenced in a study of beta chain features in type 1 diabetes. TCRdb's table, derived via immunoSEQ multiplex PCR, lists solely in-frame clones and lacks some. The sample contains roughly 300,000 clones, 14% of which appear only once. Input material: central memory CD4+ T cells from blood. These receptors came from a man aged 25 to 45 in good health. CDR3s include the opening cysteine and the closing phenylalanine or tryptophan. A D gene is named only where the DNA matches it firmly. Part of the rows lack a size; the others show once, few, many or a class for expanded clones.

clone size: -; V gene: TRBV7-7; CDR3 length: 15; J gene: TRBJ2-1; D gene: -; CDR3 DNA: TGTGCCAGCAGCCCTGGGAGAGCTGGCTACAATGAGCAGTTCTTC; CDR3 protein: CASSPGRAGYNEQFF
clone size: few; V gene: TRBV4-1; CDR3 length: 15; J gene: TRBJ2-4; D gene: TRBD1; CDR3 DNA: TGCGCCAGCAGCCAAGTACCCAGGGGGCGAAACATTCAGTACTTC; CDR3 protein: CASSQVPRGRNIQYF
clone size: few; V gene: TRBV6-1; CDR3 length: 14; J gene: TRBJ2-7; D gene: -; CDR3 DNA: TGTGCCAGCAGTGACCAGGGTGGGGAGTACGAGCAGTACTTC; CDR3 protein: CASSDQGGEYEQYF
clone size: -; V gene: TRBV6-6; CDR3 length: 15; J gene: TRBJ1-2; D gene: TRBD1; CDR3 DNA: TGTGCCAGCAGTGACCGGGACAGTTACAACTATGGCTACACCTTC; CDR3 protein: CASSDRDSYNYGYTF
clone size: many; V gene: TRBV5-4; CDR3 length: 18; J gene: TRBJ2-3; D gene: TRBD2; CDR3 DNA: TGTGCCAGCAGCTTGAAACTTCAAGCGGGGGGCCAAGGAGATACGCAGTATTTT; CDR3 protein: CASSLKLQAGGQGDTQYF
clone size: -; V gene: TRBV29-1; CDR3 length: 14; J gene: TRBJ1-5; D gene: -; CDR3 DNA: TGCAGCGTTCTTCAGGGTAGTAGCAATCAGCCCCAGCATTTT; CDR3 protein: CSVLQGSSNQPQHF
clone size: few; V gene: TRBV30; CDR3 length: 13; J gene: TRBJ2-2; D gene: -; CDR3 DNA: TGTGCCTGGAGTCCTCCTAACACCGGGGAGCTGTTTTTT; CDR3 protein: CAWSPPNTGELFF
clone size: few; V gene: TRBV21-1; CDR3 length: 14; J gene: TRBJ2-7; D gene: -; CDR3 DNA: TGTGCCAGCAGTCGAGGCACAGTTGTCTACGAGCAGTACTTC; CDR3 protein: CASSRGTVVYEQYF
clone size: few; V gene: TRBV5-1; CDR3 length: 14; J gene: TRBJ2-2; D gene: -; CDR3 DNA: TGCGCCAGCAGCTTGAACAGGGACACCGGGGAGCTGTTTTTT; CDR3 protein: CASSLNRDTGELFF
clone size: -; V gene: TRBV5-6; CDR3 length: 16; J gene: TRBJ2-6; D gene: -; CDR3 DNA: TGTGCCAGCAGCTTTGAACAATGGAGAGGGGCCAACGTCCTGACTTTC; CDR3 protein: CASSFEQWRGANVLTF
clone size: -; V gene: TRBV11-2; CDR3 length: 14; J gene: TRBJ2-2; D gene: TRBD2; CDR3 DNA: TGTGCCAGCAACATGGGACTAGCGTCCGGGGAGCTGTTTTTT; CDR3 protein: CASNMGLASGELFF
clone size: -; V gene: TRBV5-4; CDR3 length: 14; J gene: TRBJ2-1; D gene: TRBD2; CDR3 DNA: TGTGCCAGCAGCTTGGGGACTAGAGGTAATGAGCAGTTCTTC; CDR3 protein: CASSLGTRGNEQFF
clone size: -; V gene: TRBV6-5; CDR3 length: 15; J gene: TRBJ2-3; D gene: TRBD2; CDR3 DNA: TGTGCCAGCAGTTCGCAGCGGGAGAGGACAGATACGCAGTATTTT; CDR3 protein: CASSSQRERTDTQYF
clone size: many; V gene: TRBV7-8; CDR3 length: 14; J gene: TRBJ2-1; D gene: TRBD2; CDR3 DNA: TGTGCCAGCAGCGCTAGCGGGATGTACAATGAGCAGTTCTTC; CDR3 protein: CASSASGMYNEQFF
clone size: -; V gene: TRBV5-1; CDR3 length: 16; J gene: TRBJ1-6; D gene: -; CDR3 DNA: TGCGCCAGCAGCTTGCAGTCGGGGGGCGTTTATTCACCCCTCCACTTT; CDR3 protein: CASSLQSGGVYSPLHF
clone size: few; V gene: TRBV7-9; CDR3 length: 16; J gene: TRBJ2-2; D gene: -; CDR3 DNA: TGTGCCAGCAGCTTATTGGAGGTACAGAACACCGGGGAGCTGTTTTTT; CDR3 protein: CASSLLEVQNTGELFF
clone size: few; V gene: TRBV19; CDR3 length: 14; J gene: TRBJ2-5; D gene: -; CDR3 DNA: TGTGCCAGTAGTAGGGGAATGGAGGAGGAGACCCAGTACTTC; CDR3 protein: CASSRGMEEETQYF
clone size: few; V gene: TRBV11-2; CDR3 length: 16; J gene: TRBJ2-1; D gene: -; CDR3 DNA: TGTGCCAGCAGCTTAGATATGGGGAGGTCCTACAATGAGCAGTTCTTC; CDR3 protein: CASSLDMGRSYNEQFF
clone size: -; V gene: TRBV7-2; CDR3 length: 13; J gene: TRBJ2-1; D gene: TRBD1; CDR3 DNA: TGTGCCAGCAGCAGGGGACAGAATGATGAGCAGTTCTTC; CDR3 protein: CASSRGQNDEQFF
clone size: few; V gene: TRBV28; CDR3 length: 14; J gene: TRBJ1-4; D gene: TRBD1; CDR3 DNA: TGTGCCAGCAGGGGGACAGGGGTGGTTGAAAAACTGTTTTTT; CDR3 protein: CASRGTGVVEKLFF
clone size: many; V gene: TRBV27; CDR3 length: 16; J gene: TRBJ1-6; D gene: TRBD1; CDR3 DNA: TGTGCCAGCAGTTCGGCCCTCGACAGGGGCCGGTCACCCCTCCACTTT; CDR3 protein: CASSSALDRGRSPLHF
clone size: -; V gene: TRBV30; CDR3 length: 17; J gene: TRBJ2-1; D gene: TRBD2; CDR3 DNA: TGTGCCTGGAGTTCCTCTTTCACTAGCGGACTTTACAATGAGCAGTTCTTC; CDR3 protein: CAWSSSFTSGLYNEQFF
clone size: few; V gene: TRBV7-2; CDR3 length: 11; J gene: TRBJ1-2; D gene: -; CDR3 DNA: TGTGCCAGCAGCTTGGAAGTCTCGTGGACCTTC; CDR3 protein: CASSLEVSWTF
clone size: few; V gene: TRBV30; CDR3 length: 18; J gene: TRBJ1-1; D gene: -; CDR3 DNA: TGTGCCTGGAGTGCACGACACCTAGGACCGGGGGTGGGGACTGAAGCTTTCTTT; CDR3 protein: CAWSARHLGPGVGTEAFF
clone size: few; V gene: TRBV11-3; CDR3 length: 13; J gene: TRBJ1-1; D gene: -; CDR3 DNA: TGTGCCAGCAGCTTAGTGTGGGGTGGCGAAGCTTTCTTT; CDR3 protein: CASSLVWGGEAFF
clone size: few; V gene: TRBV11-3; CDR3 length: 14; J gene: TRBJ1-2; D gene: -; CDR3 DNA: TGTGCCAGCAGCCCCGGGGGCCCTCTTCGGGGCTACACCTTC; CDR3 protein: CASSPGGPLRGYTF
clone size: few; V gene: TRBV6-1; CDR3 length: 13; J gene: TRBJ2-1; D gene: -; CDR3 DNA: TGTGCCAGCGTCCATCAATCCTACAATGAGCAGTTCTTC; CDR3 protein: CASVHQSYNEQFF
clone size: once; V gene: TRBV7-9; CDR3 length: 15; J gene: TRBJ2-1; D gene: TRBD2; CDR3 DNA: TGTGCCAGCAGCAAGCGGGAGGCCATTCGGAATGAGCAGTTCTTC; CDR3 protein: CASSKREAIRNEQFF
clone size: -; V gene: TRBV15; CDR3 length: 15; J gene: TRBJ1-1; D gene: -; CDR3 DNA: TGTGCCACCACTACGTATTCAAGGTCGGGCACTGAAGCTTTCTTT; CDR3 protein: CATTTYSRSGTEAFF
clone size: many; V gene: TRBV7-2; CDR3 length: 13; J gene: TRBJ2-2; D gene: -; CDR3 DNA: TGTGCCAGCAGCTTAGTGGACACCGGGGAGCTGTTTTTT; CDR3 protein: CASSLVDTGELFF
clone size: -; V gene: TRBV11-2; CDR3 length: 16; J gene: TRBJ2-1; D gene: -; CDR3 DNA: TGTGCCAGCAACCTCTTAGGGGGGTCTGGGGACAATGAGCAGTTCTTC; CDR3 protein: CASNLLGGSGDNEQFF
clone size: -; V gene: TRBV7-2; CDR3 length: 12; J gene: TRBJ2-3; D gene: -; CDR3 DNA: TGTGCCAGCAGTTACGGAAGAGCTACGCAGTATTTT; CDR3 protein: CASSYGRATQYF
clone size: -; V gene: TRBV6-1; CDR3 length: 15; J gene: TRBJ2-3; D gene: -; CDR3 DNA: TGTGCCAGCAGTGAAGCGTGGTCCACTGCAGATACGCAGTATTTT; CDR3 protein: CASSEAWSTADTQYF
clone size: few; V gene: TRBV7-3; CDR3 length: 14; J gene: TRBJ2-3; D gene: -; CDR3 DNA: TGTGCCAGCAGCTCGGACCCTAAGGCAGATACGCAGTATTTT; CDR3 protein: CASSSDPKADTQYF
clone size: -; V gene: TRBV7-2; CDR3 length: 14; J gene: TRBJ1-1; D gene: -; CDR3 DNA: TGTGCCAGCAGCTTAGGCCCTCAGGCGACAGAAGCTTTCTTT; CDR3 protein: CASSLGPQATEAFF
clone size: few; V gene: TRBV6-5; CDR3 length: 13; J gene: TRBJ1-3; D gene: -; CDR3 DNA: TGTGCCAGCGGACGGATCTCTGGAAACACCATATATTTT; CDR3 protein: CASGRISGNTIYF
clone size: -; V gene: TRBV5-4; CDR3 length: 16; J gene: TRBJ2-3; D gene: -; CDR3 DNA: TGTGCCAGCAGCTTGACCTCGGGGGAGGACACAGATACGCAGTATTTT; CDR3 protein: CASSLTSGEDTDTQYF
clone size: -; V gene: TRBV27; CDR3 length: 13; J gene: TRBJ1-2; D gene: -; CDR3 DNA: TGTGCCAGCAGAGGGTCAGGGAACTATGGCTACACCTTC; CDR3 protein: CASRGSGNYGYTF
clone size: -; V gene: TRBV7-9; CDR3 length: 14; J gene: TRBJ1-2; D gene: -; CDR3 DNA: TGTGCCAGCAGACCCGACCTATTGTCCTATGGCTACACCTTC; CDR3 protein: CASRPDLLSYGYTF
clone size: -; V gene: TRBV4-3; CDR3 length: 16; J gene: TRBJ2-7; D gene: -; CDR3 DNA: TGCGCCAGCAGCCAAGAAGGGCGGGGGCTCCTTTACGAGCAGTACTTC; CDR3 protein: CASSQEGRGLLYEQYF
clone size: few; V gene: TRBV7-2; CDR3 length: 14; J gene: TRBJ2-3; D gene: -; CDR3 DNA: TGTGCCAGCAGCCCGGGGCGGGACACAGATACGCAGTATTTT; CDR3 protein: CASSPGRDTDTQYF
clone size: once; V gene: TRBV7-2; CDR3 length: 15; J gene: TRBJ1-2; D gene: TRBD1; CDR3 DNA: TGTGCCAGCAGCGCCCGACAGGGCCCCAACTATGGCTACACCTTC; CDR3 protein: CASSARQGPNYGYTF
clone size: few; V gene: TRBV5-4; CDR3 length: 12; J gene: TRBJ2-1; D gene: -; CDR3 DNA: TGTGCCAGCAGCATAATCAGCGGTGAGCAGTTCTTC; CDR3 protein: CASSIISGEQFF